The clone carrying this T cell receptor beta chain was observed many times. As for time point: patch test 2, 6 weeks after DPC sensitization. Regarding treatment: therapeutic diphenylcyclopropenone sensitization with weekly scalp DPC. The V gene's germline CDR1 is SGHNT and CDR2 YENEEA. V dropped 4 bases and J dropped 9; count of bases not matched to a gene: 11. CDR3 length equals 16 residues. The data were obtained in a study of human T cells and chemical hapten exposure. One entry per CDR3 protein, called by TCRdb with MiXCR from the RACE reads. The data show about 81,000 distinct CDR3 sequences, with roughly 10% seen just once and about 2.3% held by the top ten.

This clonotype originated in a woman aged 25 to 39 with alopecia areata. Some clones in this sample may be carry-over from other donors' samples. V gene TRBV11-3 combines with J gene TRBJ2-1; 11 bases map to TRBD1. Here the sequenced sample was whole blood, taken in connection with sensitization to the hapten diphenylcyclopropenone (DPC). Written as DNA, the CDR3 is TGTGCCAGCAGCTCACTTGAGGACAGGGGGCGATTTGAGCAGTTCTTC. Its translation: CASSSLEDRGRFEQFF. The full variable domain, rest sourced from reference TRBV11-3 and TRBJ2-1, is EAGVVQSPRYKIIEKKQPVAFWCNPISGHNTLYWYLQNLGQGPELLIRYENEEAVDDSQLPKDRFSAERLKGVDSTLKIQPAELGDSAVYLCASSSLEDRGRFEQFFGPGTRLTVL.